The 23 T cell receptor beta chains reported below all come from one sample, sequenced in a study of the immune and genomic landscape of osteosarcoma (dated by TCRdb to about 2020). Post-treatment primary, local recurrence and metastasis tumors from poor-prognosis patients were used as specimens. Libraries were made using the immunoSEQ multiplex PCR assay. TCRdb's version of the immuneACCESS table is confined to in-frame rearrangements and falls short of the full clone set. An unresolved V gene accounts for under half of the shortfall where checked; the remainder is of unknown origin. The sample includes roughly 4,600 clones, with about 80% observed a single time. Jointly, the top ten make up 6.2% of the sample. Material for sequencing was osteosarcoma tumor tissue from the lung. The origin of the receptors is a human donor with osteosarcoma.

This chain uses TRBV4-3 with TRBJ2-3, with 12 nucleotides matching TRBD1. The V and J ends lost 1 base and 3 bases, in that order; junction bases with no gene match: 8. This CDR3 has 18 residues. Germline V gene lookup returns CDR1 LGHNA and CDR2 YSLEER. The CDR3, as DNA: TGCGCCAGCAGCCAAGCGTCGGAGGGACAGGGGGCAACAGATACGCAGTATTTT. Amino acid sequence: CASSQASEGQGATDTQYF.

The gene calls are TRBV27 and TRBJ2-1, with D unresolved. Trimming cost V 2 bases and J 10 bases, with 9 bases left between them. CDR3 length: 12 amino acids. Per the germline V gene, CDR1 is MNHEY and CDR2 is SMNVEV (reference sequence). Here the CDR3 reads CASSLGGWEQFF. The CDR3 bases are TGTGCCAGCAGTTTAGGTGGGTGGGAGCAGTTCTTC.

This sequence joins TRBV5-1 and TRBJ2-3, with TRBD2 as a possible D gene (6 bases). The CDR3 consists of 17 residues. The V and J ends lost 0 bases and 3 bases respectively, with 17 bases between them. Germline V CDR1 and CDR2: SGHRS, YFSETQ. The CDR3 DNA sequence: TGCGCCAGCAGCTTGGGACTAGAAGGAGTTATGACAGATACGCAGTATTTT. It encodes CASSLGLEGVMTDTQYF. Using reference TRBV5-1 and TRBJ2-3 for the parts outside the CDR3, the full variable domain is KAGVTQTPRYLIKTRGQQVTLSCSPISGHRSVSWYQQTPGQGLQFLFEYFSETQRNKGNFPGRFSGRQFSNSRSEMNVSTLELGDSALYLCASSLGLEGVMTDTQYFGPGTRLTVL.

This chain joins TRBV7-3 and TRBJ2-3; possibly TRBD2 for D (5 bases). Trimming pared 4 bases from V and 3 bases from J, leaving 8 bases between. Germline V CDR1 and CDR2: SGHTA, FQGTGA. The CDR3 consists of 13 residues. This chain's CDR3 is CASSSGGTDTQYF. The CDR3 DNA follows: TGTGCCAGCAGCTCAGGCGGGACAGATACGCAGTATTTT.

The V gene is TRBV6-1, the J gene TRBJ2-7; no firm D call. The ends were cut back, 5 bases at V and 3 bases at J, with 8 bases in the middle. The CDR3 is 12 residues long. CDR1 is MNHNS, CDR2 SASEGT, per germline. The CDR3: CASSLDFYEQYF. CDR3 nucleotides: TGTGCCAGCAGTTTAGACTTCTACGAGCAGTACTTC.

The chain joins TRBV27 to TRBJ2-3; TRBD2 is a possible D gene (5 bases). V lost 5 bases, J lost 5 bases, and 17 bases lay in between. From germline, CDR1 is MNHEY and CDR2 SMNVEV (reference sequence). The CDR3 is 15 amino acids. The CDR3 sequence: CASSLAPGLVDTQYF. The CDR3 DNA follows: TGTGCCAGCAGTCTGGCCCCAGGACTCGTAGATACGCAGTATTTT.

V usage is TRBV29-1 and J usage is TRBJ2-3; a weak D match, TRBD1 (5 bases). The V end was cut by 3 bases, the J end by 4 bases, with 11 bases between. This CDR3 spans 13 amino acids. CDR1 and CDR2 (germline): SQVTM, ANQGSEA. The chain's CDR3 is CSVEWAGSDTQYF. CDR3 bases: TGCAGCGTTGAGTGGGCAGGGTCAGATACGCAGTATTTT.

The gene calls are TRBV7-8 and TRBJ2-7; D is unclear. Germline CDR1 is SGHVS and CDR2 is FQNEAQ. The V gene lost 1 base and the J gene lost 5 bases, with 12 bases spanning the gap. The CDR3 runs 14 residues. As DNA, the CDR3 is TGTGCCAGCAGCTTAGTACGCCATTTCAACGAGCAGTACTTC. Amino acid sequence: CASSLVRHFNEQYF.

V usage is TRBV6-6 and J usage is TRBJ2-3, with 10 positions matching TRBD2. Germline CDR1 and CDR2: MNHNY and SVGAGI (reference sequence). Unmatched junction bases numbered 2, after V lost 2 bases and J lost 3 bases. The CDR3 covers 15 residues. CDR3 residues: CASSYPSGSTDTQYF. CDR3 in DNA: TGTGCCAGCAGTTACCCTAGCGGGAGTACAGATACGCAGTATTTT.

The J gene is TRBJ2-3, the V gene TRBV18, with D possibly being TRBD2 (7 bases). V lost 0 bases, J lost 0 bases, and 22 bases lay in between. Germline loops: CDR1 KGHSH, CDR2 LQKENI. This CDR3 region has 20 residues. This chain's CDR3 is CASSPPGPGVLAESTDTQYF. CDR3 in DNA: TGTGCCAGCTCACCACCGGGCCCAGGGGTCCTAGCGGAGAGCACAGATACGCAGTATTTT.

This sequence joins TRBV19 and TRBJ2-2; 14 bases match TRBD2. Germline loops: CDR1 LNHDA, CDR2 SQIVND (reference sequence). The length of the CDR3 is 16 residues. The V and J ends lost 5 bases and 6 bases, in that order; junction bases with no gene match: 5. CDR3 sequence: CASSPWTSGRSGELFF. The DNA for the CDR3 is TGTGCCAGTAGTCCCTGGACTAGCGGGAGGTCCGGGGAGCTGTTTTTT. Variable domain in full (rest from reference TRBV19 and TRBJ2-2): DGGITQSPKYLFRKEGQNVTLSCEQNLNHDAMYWYRQDPGQGLRLIYYSQIVNDFQKGDIAEGYSVSREKKESFPLTVTSAQKNPTAFYLCASSPWTSGRSGELFFGEGSRLTVL.

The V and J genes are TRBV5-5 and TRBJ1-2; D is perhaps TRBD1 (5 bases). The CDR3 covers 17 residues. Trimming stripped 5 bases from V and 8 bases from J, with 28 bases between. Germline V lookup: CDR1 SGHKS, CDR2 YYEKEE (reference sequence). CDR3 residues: CASSSNPGTEVKGGYTF. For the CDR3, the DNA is TGTGCCAGCAGTTCTAATCCCGGGACGGAGGTTAAGGGGGGCTACACCTTC.

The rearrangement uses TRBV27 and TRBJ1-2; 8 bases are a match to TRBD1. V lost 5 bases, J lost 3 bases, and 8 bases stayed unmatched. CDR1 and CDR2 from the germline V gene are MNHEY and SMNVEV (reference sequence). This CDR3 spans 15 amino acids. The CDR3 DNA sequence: TGTGCCAGCAGTGACCCTGGACAGGGTGACTATGGCTACACCTTC. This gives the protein CASSDPGQGDYGYTF.

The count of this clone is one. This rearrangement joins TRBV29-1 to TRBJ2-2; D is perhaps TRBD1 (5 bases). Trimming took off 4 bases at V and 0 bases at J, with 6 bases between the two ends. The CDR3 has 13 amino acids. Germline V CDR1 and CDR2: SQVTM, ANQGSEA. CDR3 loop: CSVGTPNTGELFF. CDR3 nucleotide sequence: TGCAGCGTTGGGACACCGAACACCGGGGAGCTGTTTTTT.

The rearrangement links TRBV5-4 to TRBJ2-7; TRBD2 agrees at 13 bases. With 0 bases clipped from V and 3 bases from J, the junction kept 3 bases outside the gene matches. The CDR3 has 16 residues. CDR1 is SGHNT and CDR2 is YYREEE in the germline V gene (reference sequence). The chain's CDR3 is CASSLGGLAGLYEQYF. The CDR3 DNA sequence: TGTGCCAGCAGCTTGGGGGGACTAGCGGGACTCTACGAGCAGTACTTC.

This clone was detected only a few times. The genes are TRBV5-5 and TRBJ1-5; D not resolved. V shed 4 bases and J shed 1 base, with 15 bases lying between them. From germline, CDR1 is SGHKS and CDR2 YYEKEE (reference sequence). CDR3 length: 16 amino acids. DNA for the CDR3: TGTGCCAGCAGCCAATATAAGGACCTCAGCAATCAGCCCCAGCATTTT. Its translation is CASSQYKDLSNQPQHF.

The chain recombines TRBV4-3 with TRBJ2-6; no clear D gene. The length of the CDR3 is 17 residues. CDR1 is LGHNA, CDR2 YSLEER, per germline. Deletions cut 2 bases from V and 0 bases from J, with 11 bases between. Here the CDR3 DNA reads TGCGCCAGCAGCCAACCCTCTGGGGACTCTGGGGCCAACGTCCTGACTTTC. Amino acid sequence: CASSQPSGDSGANVLTF.

This CDR3 is CAISPGTTPWVFF. CDR3 in DNA: TGTGCCATCAGCCCCGGGACTACCCCTTGGGTGTTCTTC. This sequence joins TRBV10-3 and TRBJ2-1, with 7 bases matching TRBD2. Germline-derived CDR1 and CDR2 are ENHRY and SYGVKD. J was trimmed by 15 bases and V by 6 bases; bases with no gene match: 14. The CDR3 loop spans 13 amino acids.

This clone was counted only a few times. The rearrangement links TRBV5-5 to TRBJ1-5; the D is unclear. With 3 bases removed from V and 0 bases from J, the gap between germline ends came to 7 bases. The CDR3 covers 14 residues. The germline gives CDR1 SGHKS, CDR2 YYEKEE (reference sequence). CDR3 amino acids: CASSWRDSNQPQHF. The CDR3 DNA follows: TGTGCCAGCAGCTGGCGAGATAGCAATCAGCCCCAGCATTTT.

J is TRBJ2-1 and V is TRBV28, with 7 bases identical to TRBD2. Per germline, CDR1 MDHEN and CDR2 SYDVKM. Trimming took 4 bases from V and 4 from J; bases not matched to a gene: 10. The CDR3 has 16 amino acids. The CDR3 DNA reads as TGTGCCAGCAGTTCGCACCTAGCGGCAACTTACAATGAGCAGTTCTTC. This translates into CASSSHLAATYNEQFF.

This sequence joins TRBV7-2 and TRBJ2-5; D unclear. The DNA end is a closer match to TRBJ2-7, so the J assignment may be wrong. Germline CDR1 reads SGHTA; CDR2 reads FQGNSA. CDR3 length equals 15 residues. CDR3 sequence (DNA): TGTGCCAGCAGCCCGGCGTTTAGCAAACACTACGAGCAGTACTTC. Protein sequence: CASSPAFSKHYEQYF.

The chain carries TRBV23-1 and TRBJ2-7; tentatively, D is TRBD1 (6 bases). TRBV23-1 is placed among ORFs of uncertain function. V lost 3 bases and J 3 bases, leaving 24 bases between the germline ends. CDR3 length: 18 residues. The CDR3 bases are TGCGCCAGCAGTCAGGCCTCACCCTCAGGGGATTCCTGCTACGAGCAGTACTTC. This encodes CASSQASPSGDSCYEQYF.

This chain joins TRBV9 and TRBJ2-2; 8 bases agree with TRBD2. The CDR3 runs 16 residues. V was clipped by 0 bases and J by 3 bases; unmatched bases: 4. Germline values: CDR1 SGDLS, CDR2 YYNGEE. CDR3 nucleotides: TGTGCCAGCAGCGTAGGCAGCGGGAGAGACACCGGGGAGCTGTTTTTT. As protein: CASSVGSGRDTGELFF.